This T cell receptor beta chain was sequenced during a study of T-cell memory formation after mild COVID-19. Study overall: Largely donor-specific sequence clusters came from a couple of donors. Findings and limits, study-wide: Clones that shrank (day 15 to 85) were balanced CD4/CD8, whereas later expanders leaned CD4+. Researchers found some responding clones in pre-infection memory, a sign that cross-reactive memory joined.

With regard to this clonotype: The antigen is unknown.

The germline V gene encodes CDR1 SQVTM and CDR2 ANQGSEA. This CDR3 has 14 residues. V lost 6 bases, J lost 0 bases, and 5 bases stayed unmatched. TCRdb passed the 5' RACE reads through MiXCR, listing each CDR3 protein once. The data contain 470,000 or so distinct CDR3 sequences, around 19% of them singletons. Sequencing was carried out using PBMCs or a T cell subset sorted from them (not recorded which). The clonotype comes from an adult woman who had mild COVID-19 (a few samples of this study predate the infection). Cell type and time point are not known. The genes are TRBV29-1 and TRBJ1-3; 7 nucleotides agree with TRBD1. The CDR3 loop reads CSVRTGSSGNTIYF. The CDR3 bases are TGCAGCGTGAGGACAGGTAGCTCTGGAAACACCATATATTTT.